The sequence of this T cell receptor beta chain was determined in a study of metastatic and nonmetastatic thyroid tumors (TCRdb year 2020). The study in broad terms: Repertoires from peripheral blood and from tumor or nodule tissue samples of malignant and benign thyroid patients were compared.

The trim is 0 bases for V and 0 bases for J, with a gap of 9 bases between the germline ends. Taken from the germline V gene (reference sequence), the CDR1 and CDR2 loops are MNHEY and SMNVEV. From its cysteine to its phenylalanine, the CDR3 spans 15 amino acids. Solely the CDR3 DNA is kept, with 45 bases framed from the first base. To prepare the library, PCR was applied. Instrument on record: Illumina HiSeq 4000. High-throughput sequencing was used to profile the TCR beta-chain CDR3 region of each patient. Processing in the source paper ran as follows. The researchers built a classifier to tell apart papillary thyroid cancer patients with distant metastasis, based on CDR3 differences among clinicopathological groups. To measure repertoire diversity the researchers used the Shannon index, while the Morisita-Horn index served to gauge how similar the tumor and blood repertoires were. TCRdb redid the processing of the public reads, applying fastp at Q25 and MiXCR, and retained in-frame beta chains. These V and J calls are TCRdb output, not the study's own analysis. This sample has 3,000 to 4,000 clones in its table, and 35% of those were observed once. Together, the top ten hold 14% of the sample.

Before undergoing thyroid surgery, none of the patients had been given any kind of treatment. Using T-cell receptor beta sequencing, the study looked back at clinical samples from patients collected from 2012 to 2018. This clone is characterized as large (0.1 to 1%). It lacks a known antigen. No base quality information exists; no much larger clone differs at one position. The paper as a whole reports these results and caveats: TCR beta diversity was reported as significantly higher in malignant tumors than in benign nodules, in both blood and tumor samples.

The clonotype originates from a male donor with papillary thyroid cancer or a benign thyroid nodule (not recorded which). Some clones in this sample may be carry-over from other donors' samples. Sequenced sample: adjacent normal tissue. The V and J segments used are TRBV27 and TRBJ2-7; tentative D gene TRBD2, with 5 bases matching. CDR3 sequence: CASSLSVAYSYEQYF. The DNA sequence is TGTGCCAGCAGTTTATCGGTAGCGTACTCCTACGAGCAGTACTTC.